These 29 T cell receptor beta chains came from one sample sequenced in a study of cytomegalovirus exposure and HLA in healthy donors. Primers included in the PCR were 60 Vbeta and 13 Jbeta primers. The protocol was immunoSEQ multiplex PCR, while the TCRdb copy is restricted to in-frame clones and leaves out a portion. The table lists 35,000 to 50,000 clones, about 50% of them singletons. What was sequenced was PBMCs. The receptor set was obtained from a human donor in good health.

This clone was counted between two and nine times. The rearrangement joins TRBV19 to TRBJ2-1; 7 bases agree with TRBD1. Germline lookup yields CDR1 LNHDA and CDR2 SQIVND (reference sequence). The ends lost 5 bases at V and 5 bases at J; junction bases unmatched: 6. The CDR3 totals 14 residues. The CDR3 sequence is CASSPGQAHNEQFF. Written as DNA, the CDR3 is TGTGCCAGTAGTCCCGGACAGGCCCACAATGAGCAGTTCTTC.

As concerns this clone: Because the CDR3's place on the DNA is in doubt, the DNA is left out and the CDR3 is given as listed by TCRdb. The chain is built from TRBV7-2 and TRBJ2-7; the listed D gene, TRBD2, was not tested against the DNA. Per the germline V gene, CDR1 is SGHTA and CDR2 is FQGNSA. Counting both end residues, the CDR3 totals 14 amino acids. CDR3 protein: CASTLGVGSGSLNF.

The chain combines TRBV4-2 with TRBJ1-6; possibly TRBD1 for D (5 bases). Germline CDR1 and CDR2: LGHNA and YNFKEQ. The CDR3 extends over 16 amino acids. Trimming left V 6 bases short and J 6 bases short, with 18 bases between. CDR3 sequence (DNA): TGTGCCAGCAGGGCCATCTCAGGGATAGGTAATTCACCCCTCCACTTT. Translating it yields CASRAISGIGNSPLHF.

V gene TRBV25-1 combines with J gene TRBJ2-1, with TRBD2 matching over 11 bases. The CDR3 consists of 17 residues. Losses at the gene ends were 6 bases for V and 0 bases for J; bases not matched to a gene: 7. Per germline, CDR1 MGHDK and CDR2 SYGVNS. CDR3 residues: CASRLGLAESSYNEQFF. CDR3 bases: TGTGCCAGCAGGCTGGGACTAGCGGAAAGCTCCTACAATGAGCAGTTCTTC.

The chain uses TRBV6-5 and TRBJ1-2, with D unclear. The V gene lost 3 bases and the J gene lost 4 bases, with 15 bases spanning the gap. The CDR3 spans 15 residues. CDR1 MNHEY and CDR2 SVGAGI come from the germline V gene. The CDR3 is CASSYKGAGAYGYTF. Here the CDR3 DNA reads TGTGCCAGCAGTTATAAGGGAGCAGGAGCCTATGGCTACACCTTC.

The chain has TRBV18 and TRBJ2-7, with a weak D call TRBD1 (6 bases). The V end was cut by 4 bases, the J end by 7 bases, with 11 bases between. This CDR3 is built from 12 residues. The V gene's germline CDR1 is KGHSH and CDR2 LQKENI. The CDR3 loop reads CASSLQGGEQYF. CDR3 nucleotide sequence: TGTGCCAGCTCACTACAGGGTGGGGAGCAGTACTTC.

This chain joins TRBV7-3 and TRBJ2-5; D unresolved. V was cut by 2 bases and J by 2 bases, with 9 bases left in between. This CDR3 is 14 amino acids long. Germline V CDR1 and CDR2: SGHTA, FQGTGA. The CDR3 sequence is CASSLVASQETQYF. The CDR3 bases are TGTGCCAGCAGCTTAGTGGCCAGTCAAGAGACCCAGTACTTC.

A few counts support this clone. V gene TRBV5-1 combines with J gene TRBJ1-2; tentatively, D is TRBD1 (5 bases). V lost 0 bases to trimming and J lost 6 bases, with 15 bases between them. This CDR3 is 15 amino acids long. The germline gives CDR1 SGHRS, CDR2 YFSETQ. The CDR3 bases are TGCGCCAGCAGCTTGGCCCCAGGGTATGGGGATGGCTACACCTTC. Its protein is CASSLAPGYGDGYTF.

The chain has TRBV4-2 and TRBJ1-3, with a weak D call TRBD1 (5 bases). There are 16 residues in the CDR3. V was pared by 1 base and J by 0 bases, with 10 bases between. Germline V gene lookup returns CDR1 LGHNA and CDR2 YNFKEQ. The DNA of the CDR3 is TGTGCCAGCAGCCAAGCGTCGACAGCCTCTGGAAACACCATATATTTT. Protein sequence: CASSQASTASGNTIYF.

The chain uses TRBV10-3 and TRBJ2-7; TRBD1 aligns across 7 bases. The germline V gene encodes CDR1 ENHRY and CDR2 SYGVKD. This CDR3 has 13 residues. V was pared by 4 bases and J by 3 bases, with 3 bases of the junction left unmatched. The CDR3: CAISAGTDYEQYF. The CDR3 DNA is TGTGCCATCAGTGCCGGGACAGACTACGAGCAGTACTTC.

This clone was observed a handful of times. The V gene is TRBV5-6, the J gene TRBJ2-3; 9 bases map to TRBD2. Germline loops: CDR1 SGHDT, CDR2 YYEEEE. The CDR3 runs 16 residues. V lost 2 bases, J lost 3 bases, and 7 bases stayed unmatched. Here the CDR3 DNA reads TGTGCCAGCAGCTTTTCTCGCGGGAGGGATACAGATACGCAGTATTTT. This gives the protein CASSFSRGRDTDTQYF.

The chain uses TRBV7-2 and TRBJ2-3; TRBD2 matches 8 bases. From germline, CDR1 is SGHTA and CDR2 FQGNSA. V was pared by 6 bases and J by 0 bases, with 5 bases of the junction left unmatched. The CDR3 has 15 amino acids. The CDR3 is CASRVSSGSTDTQYF. The CDR3 nucleotides read TGTGCCAGCAGAGTTTCTAGCGGGAGCACAGATACGCAGTATTTT. Drawing the rest from reference TRBV7-2 and TRBJ2-3, the complete variable domain is GAGVSQSPSNKVTEKGKDVELRCDPISGHTALYWYRQSLGQGLEFLIYFQGNSAPDKSGLPSDRFSAERTGGSVSTLTIQRTQQEDSAVYLCASRVSSGSTDTQYFGPGTRLTVL.

The chain recombines TRBV6-1 with TRBJ2-5, with 8 bases matching TRBD1. The J call may be in error: the DNA end matches TRBJ2-7 better. Germline V gives CDR1 MNHNS, CDR2 SASEGT. This CDR3 contains 15 residues. In nucleotides, the CDR3 is TGTGCCAGCAGGGTGTACGGGACAGGCTCCTACGAGCAGTACTTC. As protein: CASRVYGTGSYEQYF.

The CDR3 DNA is TGTGCCAGCAGTTACCTGGGCGGGAATCAGCCCCAGCATTTT. It translates to CASSYLGGNQPQHF. The chain couples TRBV6-6 to TRBJ1-5, with D unclear. Germline V gives CDR1 MNHNY, CDR2 SVGAGI (reference sequence). The CDR3 extends over 14 amino acids. Between the trimmed V and J ends, which lost 2 bases and 4 bases, there was a span of 9 bases.

This clone appeared a few times. This chain uses TRBV4-3 with TRBJ1-2; 9 bases match TRBD1. The CDR3 consists of 15 residues. After removal of 0 bases from V and 7 bases from J, the junction contained 6 bases not matched to a gene. The germline gives CDR1 LGHNA, CDR2 YSLEER. CDR3: CASSQDGQGRGGYTF. In DNA, the CDR3 is TGCGCCAGCAGCCAAGATGGACAGGGGAGGGGTGGCTACACCTTC.

This clone appeared a single time. J is TRBJ1-6 and V is TRBV18; tentatively, D is TRBD1 (6 bases). The CDR3 consists of 15 residues. V lost 6 bases and J 5 bases, leaving 14 bases between the germline ends. Germline V gives CDR1 KGHSH, CDR2 LQKENI. CDR3 nucleotides: TGTGCCAGCTCCCCCGGGACATTAAATAATTCACCCCTCCACTTT. Its translation: CASSPGTLNNSPLHF.

This clone was detected a few times. The chain links TRBV6-1 to TRBJ1-5, with 10 bases lining up with TRBD1. Trimming took 10 bases from V and 7 from J; bases not matched to a gene: 7. Per the germline V gene, CDR1 is MNHNS and CDR2 is SASEGT. This CDR3 has 13 residues. The CDR3 region has the DNA TGTGCCACACTCCGGGACAGGGGCCAGCCCCAGCATTTT. This gives the protein CATLRDRGQPQHF.

Only a few counts were recorded for this clone. V is TRBV18 and J is TRBJ1-1; D gene uncertain. V gave up 2 bases and J gave up 1 base, with 11 bases separating them. The CDR3 loop spans 15 amino acids. Germline CDR1 reads KGHSH; CDR2 reads LQKENI. DNA for the CDR3: TGTGCCAGCTCACCATCCACGGTCTCGAACACTGAAGCTTTCTTT. Its translation is CASSPSTVSNTEAFF.

CDR3: CASSLRGYVTGELFF. The CDR3 nucleotides read TGCGCCAGCAGCTTGAGGGGGTACGTCACCGGGGAGCTGTTTTTT. This rearrangement joins TRBV5-1 to TRBJ2-2, with D possibly TRBD1 on 6 matching bases. Germline V gene sequence: CDR1 SGHRS, CDR2 YFSETQ. Trimming took off 1 base at V and 4 bases at J, with 11 bases between the two ends. The CDR3 extends over 15 amino acids.

The chain recombines TRBV19 with TRBJ2-2; TRBD1 matches at 9 bases. This CDR3 spans 23 amino acids. Germline V lookup: CDR1 LNHDA, CDR2 SQIVND (reference sequence). J was trimmed by 0 bases and V by 3 bases; bases with no gene match: 23. CDR3 residues: CASSILPGSVGQGGRANTGELFF. CDR3 DNA: TGTGCCAGTAGTATCCTTCCCGGGTCCGTGGGACAGGGAGGGAGAGCGAACACCGGGGAGCTGTTTTTT.

This clone was seen more than once but under ten times. The gene calls are TRBV6-6 and TRBJ2-2, with unresolved D. Germline CDR1 is MNHNY and CDR2 is SVGAGI (reference sequence). The V end was cut by 7 bases, the J end by 3 bases, with 6 bases between. The CDR3 contains 12 residues. CDR3 sequence (DNA): TGTGCCAGCAATAGATACACCGGGGAGCTGTTTTTT. This sequence encodes CASNRYTGELFF.

The rearrangement links TRBV7-2 to TRBJ2-6; no reliable D call. The V end lost 2 bases, the J end lost 0 bases, and 5 bases lay between the germline ends. Germline V gene sequence: CDR1 SGHTA, CDR2 FQGNSA. The CDR3 runs 15 residues. The CDR3 protein is CASSLLRSGANVLTF. In DNA form, the CDR3 reads TGTGCCAGCAGCTTATTGCGCTCTGGGGCCAACGTCCTGACTTTC.

The V call is TRBV5-3, the J call TRBJ2-3, with TRBD2 matching 10 bases. TRBV5-3 qualifies as an ORF whose function is uncertain. The V and J ends lost 1 base and 1 base, in that order; junction bases with no gene match: 15. The CDR3 is 20 amino acids. CDR3 amino acids: CARSLLTLPGLAYRTDTQYF. CDR3 bases: TGTGCCAGAAGCTTGCTAACATTACCGGGACTAGCGTACCGCACAGATACGCAGTATTTT.

V is TRBV28 and J is TRBJ2-1; D may be TRBD2 (6 bases). The germline V and J ends were trimmed by 3 bases and 0 bases, with 9 bases remaining between them. The CDR3 is 15 residues long. The germline V gene encodes CDR1 MDHEN and CDR2 SYDVKM. CDR3 residues: CASSFHGSSYNEQFF. The CDR3 DNA follows: TGTGCCAGCAGTTTTCACGGGAGCTCCTACAATGAGCAGTTCTTC.

The CDR3 nucleotides are TGTGCCAGCGGGCTCACAGGGGGCGAGCAGTACTTC. Translating gives CASGLTGGEQYF. The genes are TRBV7-2 and TRBJ2-7; 8 nucleotides line up with TRBD1. V was pared by 8 bases and J by 6 bases, with 6 bases of the junction left unmatched. Germline V CDR1 and CDR2: SGHTA, FQGNSA. This CDR3 is built from 12 residues. The full variable domain, completed using reference TRBV7-2 and TRBJ2-7, is GAGVSQSPSNKVTEKGKDVELRCDPISGHTALYWYRQSLGQGLEFLIYFQGNSAPDKSGLPSDRFSAERTGGSVSTLTIQRTQQEDSAVYLCASGLTGGEQYFGPGTRLTVT.

This clone was recorded a few times. This rearrangement joins TRBV7-6 to TRBJ2-2; the match to TRBD1 covers 8 bases. V lost 5 bases, J lost 5 bases, and 4 bases stayed unmatched. Germline V gene lookup returns CDR1 SGHVS and CDR2 FNYEAQ. CDR3 length: 14 residues. The CDR3 region is CASSRQGITGELFF. As DNA, the CDR3 is TGTGCCAGCAGCCGACAGGGGATAACCGGGGAGCTGTTTTTT.

V is TRBV7-6 and J is TRBJ1-4; 7 positions agree with TRBD1. Germline CDR1 is SGHVS and CDR2 is FNYEAQ. The V and J ends lost 0 bases and 7 bases, in that order; junction bases with no gene match: 5. This CDR3 spans 15 amino acids. For the CDR3, the DNA is TGTGCCAGCAGCTTAGCGAAGCAGGGGGGTGAAAAACTGTTTTTT. Translated, it gives CASSLAKQGGEKLFF.

The rearrangement joins TRBV10-3 to TRBJ2-1, with D possibly matching TRBD1 (8 bases). Germline loops: CDR1 ENHRY, CDR2 SYGVKD. V lost 10 bases and J 1 base, leaving 14 bases between the germline ends. CDR3 length equals 14 residues. CDR3: CATGQGGSYNEQFF. The CDR3 bases are TGTGCCACCGGACAGGGAGGGTCCTACAATGAGCAGTTCTTC.

As DNA, the CDR3 is TGTGCCAGTAGTATAACCCGAGGCGCCGGGGTCGGCTATGGCTACACCTTC. Protein sequence: CASSITRGAGVGYGYTF. The chain joins TRBV19 to TRBJ1-2; D call uncertain. Germline V gives CDR1 LNHDA, CDR2 SQIVND (reference sequence). The CDR3 totals 17 residues. The V gene lost 2 bases and the J gene lost 4 bases, with 20 bases spanning the gap.